This T cell receptor (beta chain) was observed in a study of blood T cell repertoires in COVID-19. While infection was still active, Seattle patients were enrolled and then followed longitudinally. Germline CDR1 and CDR2: SNHLY and FYNNEI. There are 15 residues in the CDR3. Germline trimming cut 6 bases from V and 3 bases from J; bases unmatched to any gene: 7. Assay: immunoSEQ multiplex PCR; the TCRdb copy retains only in-frame clones and omits some. This table holds 130,000 or so clones, about 85% found once. This receptor was obtained from a human donor with COVID-19, enrolled during active disease. The donor label of this sample is uncertain. This chain links TRBV2 with TRBJ2-5, with 10 bases matching TRBD2. Sequencing was carried out using peripheral blood. CDR3 DNA sequence: TGTGCCAGCAGCACTAGCGGGGACGGTAAAGAGACCCAGTACTTC. Protein sequence: CASSTSGDGKETQYF.